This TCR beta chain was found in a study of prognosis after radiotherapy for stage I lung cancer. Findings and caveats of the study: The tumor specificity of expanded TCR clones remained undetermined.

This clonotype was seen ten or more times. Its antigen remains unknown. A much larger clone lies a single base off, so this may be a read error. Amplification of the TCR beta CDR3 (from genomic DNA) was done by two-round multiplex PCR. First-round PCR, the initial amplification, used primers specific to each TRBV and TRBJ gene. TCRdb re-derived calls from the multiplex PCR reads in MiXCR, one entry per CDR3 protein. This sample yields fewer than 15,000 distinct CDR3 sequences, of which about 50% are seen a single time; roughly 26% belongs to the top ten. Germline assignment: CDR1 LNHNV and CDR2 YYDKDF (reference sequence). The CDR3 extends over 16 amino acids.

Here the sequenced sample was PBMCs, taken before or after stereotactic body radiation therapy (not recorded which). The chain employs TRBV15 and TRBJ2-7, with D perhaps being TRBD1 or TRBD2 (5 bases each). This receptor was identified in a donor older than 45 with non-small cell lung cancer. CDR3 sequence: CATSRDSGTKPYEQCF. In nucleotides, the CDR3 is TGTGCCACCAGCAGAGATTCGGGGACCAAACCCTACGAGCAGTGCTTC.